This T cell receptor beta chain is from a study of identical twins. Concerning this clonotype: Its antigen is not identified.

TCRdb fed the 5' RACE reads into MiXCR, producing one record per CDR3 protein. The table records approximately 240,000 distinct CDR3 sequences, about 14% of them present only once. Study results and limitations: Compared with models, monozygotic twins showed more out-of-frame TCR alpha sharing. Out-of-frame alpha sequences that twins shared showed excess low generation probability. Insertions were reduced in abundant cord blood beta clonotypes but not in memory repertoires. It was cross-sectional statistical analysis, not following the same donors, that the conclusions relied on.

J lost 5 bases, V lost 7 bases, and 5 bases had no gene match. Germline V CDR1 and CDR2: MNHEY, SVGEGT. This CDR3 is built from 15 residues. Sequencing input: memory (CD45RO+) T cells sorted from blood. The source is a woman between 18 and 29 years old in good health. V usage is TRBV6-2 or TRBV6-3 and J usage is TRBJ2-1, with 13 bases that match TRBD2. The CDR3 nucleotides read TGTGCCAGCACTTTACTAGCGGGAGGGAACAATGAGCAGTTCTTC. It is translated as CASTLLAGGNNEQFF.